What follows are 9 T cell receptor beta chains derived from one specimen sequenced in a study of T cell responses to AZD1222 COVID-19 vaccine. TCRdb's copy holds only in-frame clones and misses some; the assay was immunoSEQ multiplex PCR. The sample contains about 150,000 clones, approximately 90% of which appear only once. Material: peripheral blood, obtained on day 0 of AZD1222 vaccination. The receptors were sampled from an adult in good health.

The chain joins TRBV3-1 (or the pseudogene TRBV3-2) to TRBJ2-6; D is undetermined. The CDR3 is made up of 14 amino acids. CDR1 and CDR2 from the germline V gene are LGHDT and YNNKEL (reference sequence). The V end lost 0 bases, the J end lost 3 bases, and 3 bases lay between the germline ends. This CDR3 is CASSQDNGANVLTF. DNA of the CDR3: TGTGCCAGCAGCCAAGATAATGGGGCCAACGTCCTGACTTTC.

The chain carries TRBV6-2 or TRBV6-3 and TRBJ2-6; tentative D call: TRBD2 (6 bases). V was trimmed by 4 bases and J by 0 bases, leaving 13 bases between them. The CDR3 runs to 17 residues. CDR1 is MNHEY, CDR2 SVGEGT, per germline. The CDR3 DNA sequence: TGTGCCAGCAGTTCCGGGACTTCGCTCTCTGGGGCCAACGTCCTGACTTTC. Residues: CASSSGTSLSGANVLTF.

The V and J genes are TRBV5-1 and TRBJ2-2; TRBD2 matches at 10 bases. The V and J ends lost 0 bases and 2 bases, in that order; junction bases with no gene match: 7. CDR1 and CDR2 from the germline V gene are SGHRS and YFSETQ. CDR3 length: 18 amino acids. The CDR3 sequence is CASSLELAGAANTGELFF. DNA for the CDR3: TGCGCCAGCAGCTTGGAGCTAGCGGGAGCAGCAAACACCGGGGAGCTGTTTTTT.

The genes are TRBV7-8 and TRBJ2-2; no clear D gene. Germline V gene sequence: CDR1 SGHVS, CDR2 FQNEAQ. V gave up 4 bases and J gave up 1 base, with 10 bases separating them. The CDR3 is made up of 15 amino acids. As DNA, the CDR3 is TGTGCCAGCAGCTATTGGACCGGGAACACCGGGGAGCTGTTTTTT. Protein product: CASSYWTGNTGELFF.

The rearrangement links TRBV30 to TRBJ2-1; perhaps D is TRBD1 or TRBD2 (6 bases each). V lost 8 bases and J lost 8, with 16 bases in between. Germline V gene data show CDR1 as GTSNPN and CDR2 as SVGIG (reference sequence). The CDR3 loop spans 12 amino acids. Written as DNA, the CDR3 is TGTGCCGGGGGGCAAGGGATGCATGAGCAGTTCTTC. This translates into CAGGQGMHEQFF.

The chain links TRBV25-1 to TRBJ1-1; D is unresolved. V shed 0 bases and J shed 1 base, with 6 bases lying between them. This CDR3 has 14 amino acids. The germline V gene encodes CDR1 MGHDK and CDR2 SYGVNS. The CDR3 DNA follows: TGTGCCAGCAGTGAATACCTGACGAACACTGAAGCTTTCTTT. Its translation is CASSEYLTNTEAFF.

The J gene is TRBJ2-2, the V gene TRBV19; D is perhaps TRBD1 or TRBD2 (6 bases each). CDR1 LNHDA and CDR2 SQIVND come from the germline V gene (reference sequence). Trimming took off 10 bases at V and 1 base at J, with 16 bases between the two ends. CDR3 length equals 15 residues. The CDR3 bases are TGTGCCACTTCCCGGGGGACACAGAACACCGGGGAGCTGTTTTTT. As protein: CATSRGTQNTGELFF.

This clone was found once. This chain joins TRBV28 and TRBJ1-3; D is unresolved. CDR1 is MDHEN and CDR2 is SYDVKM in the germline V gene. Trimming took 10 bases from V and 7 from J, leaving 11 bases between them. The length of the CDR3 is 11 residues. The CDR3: CATGPPNTIYF. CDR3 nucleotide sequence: TGTGCCACCGGACCTCCTAACACCATATATTTT.

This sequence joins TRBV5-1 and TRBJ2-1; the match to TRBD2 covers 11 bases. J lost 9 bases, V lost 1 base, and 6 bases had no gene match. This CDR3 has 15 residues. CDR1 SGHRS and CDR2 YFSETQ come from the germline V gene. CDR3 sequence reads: CASSLHSGRAGEQFF. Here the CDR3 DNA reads TGCGCCAGCAGCTTGCATAGCGGGAGGGCCGGTGAGCAGTTCTTC. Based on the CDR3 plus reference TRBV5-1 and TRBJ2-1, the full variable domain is KAGVTQTPRYLIKTRGQQVTLSCSPISGHRSVSWYQQTPGQGLQFLFEYFSETQRNKGNFPGRFSGRQFSNSRSEMNVSTLELGDSALYLCASSLHSGRAGEQFFGPGTRLTVL.